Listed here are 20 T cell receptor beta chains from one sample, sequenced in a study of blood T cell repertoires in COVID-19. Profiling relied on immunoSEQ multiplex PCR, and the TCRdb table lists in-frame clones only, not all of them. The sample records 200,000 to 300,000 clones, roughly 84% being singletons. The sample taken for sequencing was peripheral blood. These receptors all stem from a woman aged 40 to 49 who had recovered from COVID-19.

CDR3 sequence: CASSPTTGGNYGYTF. As DNA, the CDR3 is TGCGCCAGCAGCCCAACGACAGGGGGTAACTATGGCTACACCTTC. This sequence joins TRBV5-1 and TRBJ1-2, with 9 bases aligning to TRBD1. The V and J ends lost 4 bases and 1 base, in that order; junction bases with no gene match: 5. Germline-derived CDR1 and CDR2 are SGHRS and YFSETQ. There are 15 residues in the CDR3.

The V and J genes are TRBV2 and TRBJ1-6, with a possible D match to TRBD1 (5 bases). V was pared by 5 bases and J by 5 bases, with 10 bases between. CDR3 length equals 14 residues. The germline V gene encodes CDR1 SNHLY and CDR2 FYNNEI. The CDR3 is CASSRQTHNSPLHF. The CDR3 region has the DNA TGTGCCAGCAGTCGACAGACACATAATTCACCCCTCCACTTT.

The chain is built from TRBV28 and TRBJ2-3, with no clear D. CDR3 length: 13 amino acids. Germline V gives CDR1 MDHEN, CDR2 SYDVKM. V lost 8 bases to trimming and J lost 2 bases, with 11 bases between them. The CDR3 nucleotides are TGTGCCAGCCAATCTACAGTCACAGATACGCAGTATTTT. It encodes CASQSTVTDTQYF.

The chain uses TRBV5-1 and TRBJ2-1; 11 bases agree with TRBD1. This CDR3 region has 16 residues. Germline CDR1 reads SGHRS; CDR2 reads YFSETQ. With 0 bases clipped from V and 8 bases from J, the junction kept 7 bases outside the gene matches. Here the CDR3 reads CASSLEGTGGFDEQFF. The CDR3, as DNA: TGCGCCAGCAGCTTGGAGGGGACAGGGGGATTCGATGAGCAGTTCTTC.

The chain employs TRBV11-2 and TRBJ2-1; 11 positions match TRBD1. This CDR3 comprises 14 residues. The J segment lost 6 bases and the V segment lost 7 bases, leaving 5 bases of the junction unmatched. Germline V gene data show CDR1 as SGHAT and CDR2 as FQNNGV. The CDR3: CASNPGTGGNEQFF. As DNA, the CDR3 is TGTGCCAGCAACCCAGGGACAGGGGGCAATGAGCAGTTCTTC.

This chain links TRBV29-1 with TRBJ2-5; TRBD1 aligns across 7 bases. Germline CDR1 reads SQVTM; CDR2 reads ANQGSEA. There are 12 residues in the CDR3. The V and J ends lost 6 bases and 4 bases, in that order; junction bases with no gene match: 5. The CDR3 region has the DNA TGCAGCGTGGGGGACAGCGGAGAGACCCAGTACTTC. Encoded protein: CSVGDSGETQYF.

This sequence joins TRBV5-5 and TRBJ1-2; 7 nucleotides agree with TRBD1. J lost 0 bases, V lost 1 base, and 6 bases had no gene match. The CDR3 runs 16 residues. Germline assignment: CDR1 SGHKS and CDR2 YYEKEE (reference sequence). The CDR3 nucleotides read TGTGCCAGCAGCTTGTCAGGGGGTCCGTCTAACTATGGCTACACCTTC. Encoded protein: CASSLSGGPSNYGYTF.

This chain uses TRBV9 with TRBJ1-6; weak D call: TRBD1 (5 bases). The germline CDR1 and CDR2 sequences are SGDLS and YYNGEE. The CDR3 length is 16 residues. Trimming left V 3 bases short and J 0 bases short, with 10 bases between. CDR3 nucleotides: TGTGCCAGCAGCGCACAGGTGAGCTCCTATAATTCACCCCTCCACTTT. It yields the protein CASSAQVSSYNSPLHF.

The CDR3 nucleotides are TGTGCCAGCAGTTCCCTGGGGGGGCAGCTACTCCAGTATTTT. Translating gives CASSSLGGQLLQYF. The rearrangement joins TRBV27 to TRBJ2-3, with D maybe TRBD2 (7 bases). Trimming shortened V by 4 bases and J by 12 bases, and 20 bases separated the two germline ends. Germline V lookup: CDR1 MNHEY, CDR2 SMNVEV (reference sequence). The CDR3 loop spans 14 amino acids.

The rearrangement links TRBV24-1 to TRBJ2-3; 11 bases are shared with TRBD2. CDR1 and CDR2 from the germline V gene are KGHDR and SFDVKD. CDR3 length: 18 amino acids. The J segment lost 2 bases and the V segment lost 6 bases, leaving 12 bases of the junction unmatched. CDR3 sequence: CATSLAGGGEGDTDTQYF. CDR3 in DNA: TGTGCCACCAGTCTAGCGGGGGGAGGCGAGGGAGACACAGATACGCAGTATTTT.

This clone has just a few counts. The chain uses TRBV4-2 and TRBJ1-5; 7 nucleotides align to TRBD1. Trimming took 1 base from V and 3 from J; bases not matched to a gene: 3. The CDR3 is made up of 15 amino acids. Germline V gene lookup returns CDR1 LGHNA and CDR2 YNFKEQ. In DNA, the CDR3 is TGTGCCAGCAGCCAAGCTGGACAGGACAATCAGCCCCAGCATTTT. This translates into CASSQAGQDNQPQHF.

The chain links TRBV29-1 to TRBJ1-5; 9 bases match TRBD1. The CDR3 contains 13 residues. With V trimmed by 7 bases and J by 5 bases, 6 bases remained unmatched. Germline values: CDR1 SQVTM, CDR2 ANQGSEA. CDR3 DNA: TGCAGCGCCGGGACAGGGCAGCATCAGCCCCAGCATTTT. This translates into CSAGTGQHQPQHF. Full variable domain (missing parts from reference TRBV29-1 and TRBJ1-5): SAVISQKPSRDICQRGTSLTIQCQVDSQVTMMFWYRQQPGQSLTLIATANQGSEATYESGFVIDKFPISRPNLTFSTLTVSNMSPEDSSIYLCSAGTGQHQPQHFGDGTRLSIL.

CDR3 sequence reads: CASSRGQSTDTQYF. Written as DNA, the CDR3 is TGTGCCAGCAGCCGGGGACAGAGCACAGATACGCAGTATTTT. The V and J genes are TRBV5-6 and TRBJ2-3, with 7 bases aligning to TRBD1. V dropped 4 bases and J dropped 0; count of bases not matched to a gene: 2. Germline CDR1 is SGHDT and CDR2 is YYEEEE. The CDR3 has 14 residues.

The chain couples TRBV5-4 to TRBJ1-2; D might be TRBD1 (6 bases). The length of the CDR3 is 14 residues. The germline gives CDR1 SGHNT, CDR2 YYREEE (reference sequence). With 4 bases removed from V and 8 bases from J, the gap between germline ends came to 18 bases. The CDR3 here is CASSLQSGGEGYTF. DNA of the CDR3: TGTGCCAGCAGCCTACAATCGGGGGGCGAAGGCTACACCTTC. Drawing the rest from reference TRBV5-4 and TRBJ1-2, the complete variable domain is ETGVTQSPTHLIKTRGQQVTLRCSSQSGHNTVSWYQQALGQGPQFIFQYYREEENGRGNFPPRFSGLQFPNYSSELNVNALELDDSALYLCASSLQSGGEGYTFGSGTRLTVV.

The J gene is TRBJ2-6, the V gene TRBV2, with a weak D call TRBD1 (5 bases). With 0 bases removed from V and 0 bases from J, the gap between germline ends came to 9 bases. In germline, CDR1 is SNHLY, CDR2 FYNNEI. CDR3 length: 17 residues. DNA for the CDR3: TGTGCCAGCAGTGAAGCCCGACAGTACTCTGGGGCCAACGTCCTGACTTTC. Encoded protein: CASSEARQYSGANVLTF.

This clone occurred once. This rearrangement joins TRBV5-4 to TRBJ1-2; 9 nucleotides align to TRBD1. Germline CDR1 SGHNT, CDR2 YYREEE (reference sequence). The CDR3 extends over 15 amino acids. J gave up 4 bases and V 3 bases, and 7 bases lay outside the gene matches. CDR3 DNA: TGTGCCAGCAGCTCAGTGGGACAGGGCACCTATGGCTACACCTTC. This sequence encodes CASSSVGQGTYGYTF. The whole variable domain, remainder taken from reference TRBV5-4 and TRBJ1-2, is ETGVTQSPTHLIKTRGQQVTLRCSSQSGHNTVSWYQQALGQGPQFIFQYYREEENGRGNFPPRFSGLQFPNYSSELNVNALELDDSALYLCASSSVGQGTYGYTFGSGTRLTVV.

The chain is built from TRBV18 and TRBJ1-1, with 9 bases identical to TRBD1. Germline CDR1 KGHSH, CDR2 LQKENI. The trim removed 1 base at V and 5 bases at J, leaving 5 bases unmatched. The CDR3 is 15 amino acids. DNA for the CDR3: TGTGCCAGCTCACCACAGGGACAGGGACAAACTGAAGCTTTCTTT. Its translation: CASSPQGQGQTEAFF.

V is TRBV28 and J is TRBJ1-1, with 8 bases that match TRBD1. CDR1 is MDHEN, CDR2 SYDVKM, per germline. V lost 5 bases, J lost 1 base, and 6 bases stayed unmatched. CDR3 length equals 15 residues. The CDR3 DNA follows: TGTGCCAGCAGTGTCGAACAGGGGGGGAACACTGAAGCTTTCTTT. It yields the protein CASSVEQGGNTEAFF.

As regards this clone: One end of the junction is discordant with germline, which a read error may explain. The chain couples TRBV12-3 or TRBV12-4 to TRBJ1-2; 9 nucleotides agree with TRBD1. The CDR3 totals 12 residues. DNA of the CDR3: TGTGCCAGCAGTTCCCGGACAGGGGCCCAGAGCTTC. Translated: CASSSRTGAQSF.

For the CDR3, the DNA is TGTGCCAGTAGTCCAAAATGGGGGGGGCCTGGACGATCACCCCTCCACTTT. It codes for CASSPKWGGPGRSPLHF. The V call is TRBV19, the J call TRBJ1-6; D is perhaps TRBD1 (6 bases). The CDR3 is 17 residues long. V was trimmed by 5 bases and J by 10 bases, leaving 24 bases between them. The germline CDR1 and CDR2 sequences are LNHDA and SQIVND (reference sequence).